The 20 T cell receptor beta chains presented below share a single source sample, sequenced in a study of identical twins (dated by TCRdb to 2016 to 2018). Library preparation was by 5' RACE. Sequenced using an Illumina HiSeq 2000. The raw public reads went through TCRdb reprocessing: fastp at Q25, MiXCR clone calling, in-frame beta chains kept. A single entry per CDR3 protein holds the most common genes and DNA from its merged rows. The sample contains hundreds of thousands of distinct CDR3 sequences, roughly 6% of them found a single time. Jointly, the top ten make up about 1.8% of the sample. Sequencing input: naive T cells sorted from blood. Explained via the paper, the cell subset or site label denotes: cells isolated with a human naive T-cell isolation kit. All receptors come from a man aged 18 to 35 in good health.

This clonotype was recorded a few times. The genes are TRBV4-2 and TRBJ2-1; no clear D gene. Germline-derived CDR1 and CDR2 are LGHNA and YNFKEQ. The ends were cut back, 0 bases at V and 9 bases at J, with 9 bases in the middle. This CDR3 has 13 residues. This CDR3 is CASSQDIQTEQFF. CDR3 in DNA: TGTGCCAGCAGCCAAGATATACAGACTGAGCAGTTCTTC.

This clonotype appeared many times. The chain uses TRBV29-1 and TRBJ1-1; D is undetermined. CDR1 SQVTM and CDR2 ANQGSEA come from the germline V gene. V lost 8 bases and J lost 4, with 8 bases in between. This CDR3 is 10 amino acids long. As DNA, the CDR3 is TGCAGCTACGGTGGCACTGAAGCTTTCTTT. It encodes CSYGGTEAFF.

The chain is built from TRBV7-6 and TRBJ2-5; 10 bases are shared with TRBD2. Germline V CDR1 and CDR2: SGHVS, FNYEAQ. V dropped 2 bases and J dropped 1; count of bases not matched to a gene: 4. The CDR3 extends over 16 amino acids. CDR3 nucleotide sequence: TGTGCCAGCAGCTTAAAGCCTAGCGGGAGCCAAGAGACCCAGTACTTC. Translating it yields CASSLKPSGSQETQYF.

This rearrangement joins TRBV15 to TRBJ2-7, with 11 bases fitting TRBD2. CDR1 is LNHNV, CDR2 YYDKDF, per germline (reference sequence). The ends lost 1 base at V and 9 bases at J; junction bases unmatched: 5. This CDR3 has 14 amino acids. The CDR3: CATSRALAGEVQYF. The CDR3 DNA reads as TGTGCCACCAGCAGAGCACTAGCGGGAGAGGTGCAGTACTTC.

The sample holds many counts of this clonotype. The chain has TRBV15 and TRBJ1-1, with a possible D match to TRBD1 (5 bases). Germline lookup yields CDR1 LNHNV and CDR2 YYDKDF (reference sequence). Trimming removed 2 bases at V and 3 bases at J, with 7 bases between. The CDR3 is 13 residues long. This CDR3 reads CATSRQGYTEAFF. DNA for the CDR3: TGTGCCACCAGCAGACAGGGTTACACTGAAGCTTTCTTT.

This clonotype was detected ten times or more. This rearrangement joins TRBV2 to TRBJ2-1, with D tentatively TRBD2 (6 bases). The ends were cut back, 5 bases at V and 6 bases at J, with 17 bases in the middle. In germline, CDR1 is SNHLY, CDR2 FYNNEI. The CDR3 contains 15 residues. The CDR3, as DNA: TGTGCCAGCAGTCGGATTGGGCGGGGTGGCAATGAGCAGTTCTTC. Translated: CASSRIGRGGNEQFF.

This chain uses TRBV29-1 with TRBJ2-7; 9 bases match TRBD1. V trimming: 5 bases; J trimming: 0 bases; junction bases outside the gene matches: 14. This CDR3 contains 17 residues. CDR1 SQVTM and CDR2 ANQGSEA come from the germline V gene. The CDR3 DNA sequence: TGCAGCGTTCGGGGACAGGGCGTGGAGGTTCACTCCTACGAGCAGTACTTC. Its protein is CSVRGQGVEVHSYEQYF.

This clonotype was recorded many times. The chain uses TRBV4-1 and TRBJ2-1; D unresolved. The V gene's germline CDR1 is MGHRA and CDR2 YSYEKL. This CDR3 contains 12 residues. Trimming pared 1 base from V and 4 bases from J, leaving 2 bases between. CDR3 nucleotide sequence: TGCGCCAGCAGCCAAGTATACAATGAGCAGTTCTTC. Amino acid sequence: CASSQVYNEQFF.

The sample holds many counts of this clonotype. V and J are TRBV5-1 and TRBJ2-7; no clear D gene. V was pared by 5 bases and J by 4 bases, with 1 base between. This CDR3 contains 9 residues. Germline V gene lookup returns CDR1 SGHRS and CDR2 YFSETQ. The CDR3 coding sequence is TGCGCCAGCAGGTACGAGCAGTACGTC. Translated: CASRYEQYV.

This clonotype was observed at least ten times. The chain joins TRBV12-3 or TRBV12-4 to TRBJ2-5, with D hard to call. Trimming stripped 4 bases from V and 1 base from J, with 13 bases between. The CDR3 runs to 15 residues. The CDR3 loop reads CASSYSIALQETQYF. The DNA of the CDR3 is TGTGCCAGCAGTTACTCAATAGCACTCCAAGAGACCCAGTACTTC.

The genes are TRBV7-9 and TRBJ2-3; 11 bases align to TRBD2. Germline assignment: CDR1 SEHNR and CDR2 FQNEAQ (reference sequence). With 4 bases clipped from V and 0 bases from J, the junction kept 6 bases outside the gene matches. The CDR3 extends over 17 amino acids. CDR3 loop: CASSWGLAAQSTDTQYF. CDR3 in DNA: TGTGCCAGCAGCTGGGGACTAGCGGCCCAGAGCACAGATACGCAGTATTTT. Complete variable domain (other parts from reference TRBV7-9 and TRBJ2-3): DTGVSQNPRHKITKRGQNVTFRCDPISEHNRLYWYRQTLGQGPEFLTYFQNEAQLEKSRLLSDRFSAERPKGSFSTLEIQRTEQGDSAMYLCASSWGLAAQSTDTQYFGPGTRLTVL.

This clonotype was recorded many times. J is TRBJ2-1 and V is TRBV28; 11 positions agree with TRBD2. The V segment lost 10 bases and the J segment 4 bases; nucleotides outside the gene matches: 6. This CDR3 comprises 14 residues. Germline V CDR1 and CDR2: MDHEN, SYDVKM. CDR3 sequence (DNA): TGTGCCACCTGGGCTAGCGGGAGGTACAATGAGCAGTTCTTC. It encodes CATWASGRYNEQFF.

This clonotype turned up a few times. This chain's CDR3 is CASSSELAGGNEQFF. CDR3 DNA: TGCGCCAGCAGCTCCGAGTTAGCGGGAGGGAATGAGCAGTTCTTC. V gene TRBV5-1 combines with J gene TRBJ2-1, with 11 bases lining up with TRBD2. The CDR3 extends over 15 amino acids. Germline loops: CDR1 SGHRS, CDR2 YFSETQ. The V gene end was trimmed by 3 bases and the J gene end by 7 bases; junction bases not matched to a gene: 6.

This CDR3 is CASSYGSGSTDTQYF. The DNA for the CDR3 is TGTGCCAGCAGTTACGGGAGCGGTAGCACAGATACGCAGTATTTT. J is TRBJ2-3 and V is TRBV6-5; a possible D gene is TRBD2 (5 bases). Trimming took 2 bases from V and 0 from J, leaving 9 bases between them. This CDR3 has 15 residues. Germline V lookup: CDR1 MNHEY, CDR2 SVGAGI.

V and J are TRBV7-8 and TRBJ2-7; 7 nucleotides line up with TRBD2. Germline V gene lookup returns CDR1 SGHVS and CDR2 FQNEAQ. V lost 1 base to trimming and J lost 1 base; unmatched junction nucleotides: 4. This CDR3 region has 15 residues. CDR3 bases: TGTGCCAGCAGCTTAGACCTAGCGGATTCCTACGAGCAGTACTTC. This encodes CASSLDLADSYEQYF.

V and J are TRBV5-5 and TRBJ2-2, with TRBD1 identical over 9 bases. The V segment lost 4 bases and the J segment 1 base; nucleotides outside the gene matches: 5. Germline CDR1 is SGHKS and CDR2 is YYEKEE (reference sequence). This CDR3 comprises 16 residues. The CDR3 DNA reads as TGTGCCAGCAGCGACCTGACAGGGGGGAACACCGGGGAGCTGTTTTTT. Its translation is CASSDLTGGNTGELFF.

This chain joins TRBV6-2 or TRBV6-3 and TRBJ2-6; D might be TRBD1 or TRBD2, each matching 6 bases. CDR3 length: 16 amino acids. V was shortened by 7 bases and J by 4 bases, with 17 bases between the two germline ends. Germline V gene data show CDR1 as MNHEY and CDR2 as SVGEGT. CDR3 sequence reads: CASTSWGAPGANVLTF. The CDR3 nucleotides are TGTGCCAGCACCTCATGGGGGGCCCCCGGGGCCAACGTCCTGACTTTC.

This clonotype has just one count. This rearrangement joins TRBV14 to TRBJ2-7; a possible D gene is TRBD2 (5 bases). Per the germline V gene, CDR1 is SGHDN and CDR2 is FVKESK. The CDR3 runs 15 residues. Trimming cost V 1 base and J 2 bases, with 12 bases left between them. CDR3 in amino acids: CASSQVVAPPYEQYF. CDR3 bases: TGTGCCAGCAGCCAAGTGGTAGCGCCTCCCTACGAGCAGTACTTC.

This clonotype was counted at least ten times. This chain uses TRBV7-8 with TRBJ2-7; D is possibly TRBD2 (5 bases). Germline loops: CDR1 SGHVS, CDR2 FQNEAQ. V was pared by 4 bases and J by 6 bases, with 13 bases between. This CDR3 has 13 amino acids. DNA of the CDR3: TGTGCCAGCAGCTCCCGAGGACTTTCCGAGCAGTACGTC. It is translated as CASSSRGLSEQYV.

The CDR3 protein is CASSLARLESSYNEQFF. The CDR3 DNA is TGCGCCAGCAGCTTGGCCAGGTTAGAAAGCTCCTACAATGAGCAGTTCTTC. The chain uses TRBV5-1 and TRBJ2-1; unclear D gene. Looked up from germline, CDR1 is SGHRS and CDR2 is YFSETQ. Trimming removed 0 bases from V and 0 bases from J, with 13 bases in between. The CDR3 spans 17 residues.